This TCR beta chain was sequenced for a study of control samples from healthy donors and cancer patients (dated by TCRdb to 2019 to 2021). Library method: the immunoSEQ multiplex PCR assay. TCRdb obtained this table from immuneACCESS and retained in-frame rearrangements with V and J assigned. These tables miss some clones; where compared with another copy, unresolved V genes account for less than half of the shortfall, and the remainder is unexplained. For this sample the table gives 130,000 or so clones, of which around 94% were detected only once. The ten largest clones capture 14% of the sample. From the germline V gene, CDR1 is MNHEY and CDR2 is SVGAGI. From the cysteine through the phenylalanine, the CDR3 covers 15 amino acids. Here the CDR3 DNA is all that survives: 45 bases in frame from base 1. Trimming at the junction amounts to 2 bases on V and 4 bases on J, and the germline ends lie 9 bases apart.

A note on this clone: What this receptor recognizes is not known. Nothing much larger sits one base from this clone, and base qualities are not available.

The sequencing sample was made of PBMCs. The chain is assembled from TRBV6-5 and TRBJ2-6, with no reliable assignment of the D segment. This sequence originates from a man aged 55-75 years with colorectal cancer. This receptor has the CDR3 CASSYRAPGANVLTF. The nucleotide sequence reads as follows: TGTGCCAGCAGTTACCGAGCTCCCGGGGCCAACGTCCTGACTTTC.